This record concerns one T cell receptor (beta chain) sequence. What it binds is not known. Assay used: immunoSEQ multiplex PCR; TCRdb lists only in-frame clones, some missing. The repertoire holds about 32,000 clones, around 81% seen once, with roughly 21% in the top ten. The data are from a study of OX40 agonist ivuxolimab in advanced cancers. Study context: The study gave patients intravenous ivuxolimab at 0.01 to 10 mg/kg every 2 weeks.

The study's findings and limits: Among the lowest peripheral clonal expansion occurred in 0.1-3.0 mg/kg partial responders.

Trimming cost V 0 bases and J 2 bases; bases outside gene matches: 5. In germline, CDR1 is SGHAT, CDR2 FQNNGV. This CDR3 has 16 amino acids. Individuals having autoimmune disease history or systemic immunosuppression were not enrolled. The sequence derives from an adult with an advanced solid tumor such as melanoma, head and neck, liver or kidney cancer. The sample was CD4+ or CD8+ T cells sorted from blood, taken in a trial of the OX40 agonist ivuxolimab. This chain links TRBV11-2 with TRBJ2-3; TRBD2 matches at 7 bases. The DNA of the CDR3 is TGTGCCAGCAGCTTAGACGGACTAGTCTCCACAGATACGCAGTATTTT. It translates to CASSLDGLVSTDTQYF.